This T cell receptor beta chain was identified in a study of cytomegalovirus exposure and HLA in healthy donors (dated by TCRdb to between 2016 and 2019). Regarding the research as a whole: An earlier analysis of roughly 500 of the donors reported 276 Gb of sequence data and around 100 million unique TCR beta sequences obtained from about 179 million T cells. Genome-wide SNP genotypes for about three fifths of the 666 donors were used in a later genetic analysis, which treated that subset as a discovery cohort. The study used immunosequencing to profile the T cell repertoires of around 600 subjects and linked those repertoires to cytomegalovirus serostatus. The study aimed to test whether signatures of past pathogen exposure could be identified by cataloging public T cell receptors. All discovery cohort repertoires had been generated on a single sequencing platform. An early release covering roughly 580 HLA-typed donors comprised approximately 300 gigabases of sequencing data and approximately 80 million unique TCR sequences. Class I and class II HLA loci were covered by the typing at four-digit resolution. An earlier analysis of several hundred of the donors used high-throughput TCR beta sequencing to judge whether each TCR beta V gene segment behaved as functional or pseudogenic. Of the 300 to 450 genotyped donors, roughly 76% were placed in the genetic ancestry cluster associated with self-reported Caucasian donors. Along with the roughly 670-subject first cohort, a separate validation cohort of around 120 different subjects was used. On average, roughly 250,000 unique TCR beta nucleotide sequences were sequenced per donor among roughly 430 genotyped donors of the cohort, with roughly 18% of those sequences being non-productive. Donor age, sex, ethnicity and CMV serostatus were collected together with the repertoire data. High-throughput TCR immunosequencing, statistical association of individual TCRs with disease status, and machine learning were combined to predict cytomegalovirus infection status. Because of strong linkage in the cohort, a handful of DR-DQ haplotypes were treated as single units for association and clustering. A later analysis re-analyzed previously published TCR beta repertoires from about 730 donors and added high-resolution HLA genotyping to study TCR occurrence patterns. Typing coverage differed by locus: A, B, C, DRB1 and DQB1 were typed in roughly 629-630 donors, DQA1 in about 500, DPA1 in some 610, and DPB1 in just under 490. Rather than using new phenotypic data, the later analysis identified candidate immune exposures from TCR beta sequences and from how often those sequences occurred across donors.

Receptor amplification or capture employed the immunoSEQ multiplex PCR assay. A mixture of 60 forward primers for TCR Vbeta segments and 13 reverse primers for TCR Jbeta segments was used in the multiplex PCR. Amplification of the CDR3 region of rearranged TCR beta genes was performed with a multiplex PCR assay on genomic DNA. Amplified TCR beta libraries were sequenced as 87-base-pair reads on the Illumina HiSeq System. Per the source publication's procedure: Across the roughly 640 repertoires, a later analysis counted 80 million or so unique TCR beta chains, some 11 million of which were shared by at least two donors. To remove PCR and sequencing errors, raw reads were error-corrected and collapsed into unique sequences using a nearest-neighbor algorithm that merged closely related sequences. To assign V, D and J gene segments, CDR3 sequences were aligned to IMGT reference sequences. For a sequence to be retained, a match of at least six nucleotides was required to both a V gene segment and a J gene segment. A rearrangement counted as productive if the CDR3 had no stop codons and remained in frame with V and J, and every other rearrangement counted as non-productive. Following IMGT convention, CDR3 was defined as the stretch from the second conserved V-encoded cysteine to the conserved J-encoded phenylalanine. The earlier analysis of 500 to 600 of the donors excluded sequences that lacked an unambiguous match to a single V gene segment. An earlier analysis of 500 to 600 of the donors classified V segments as functional when productive rearrangements were above 56.7% and as segregating when the standard deviation between donors was above 5%. A statistical classification framework was built for diagnosing cytomegalovirus status from the catalog of TCR beta chain sequences. V and J gene assignment, in a later analysis, came from comparing TCR nucleotide sequences with IMGT/GENE-DB human TR gene sequences. The TCRdist pipeline was used in a later analysis to assign CDR3 sequences and most-parsimonious VDJ recombination scenarios. A later analysis defined each TCR beta chain by its CDR3 amino acid sequence plus V-gene family, and excluded reads lacking a unique V-gene family. A later analysis removed 592 highly shared, low-generation-probability nucleotide sequences to deal with suspected cross-contamination and a sequencing artifact. In a later analysis, a clonal expansion index was calculated for each public chain from normalized within-repertoire ranks of inferred template counts. Generation probabilities in a later analysis came from a VDJ recombination model fitted to out-of-frame rearrangements, and those results were checked against IGoR. A later analysis scored TCR-TCR, TCR-HLA and TCR-CMV co-occurrence with hypergeometric tests, applying a repertoire-size bias correction to TCR pairs. False discovery rates were estimated in a later analysis by permuting HLA or CMV assignments 20 times. In a later analysis, co-occurring TCRs were grouped using DBSCAN, and TCRdist sequence similarity was added for clustering within HLA-allele-positive subsets. Repertoires with fewer than 30,000 or more than 120,000 public chains were left out of co-occurrence clustering, as were about 5 repertoires with anomalous nucleotide sharing. TCRdb mirrors the immuneACCESS table, restricted to in-frame sequences. Some clones are absent from its copies; in checked studies, under half trace to an unresolved V gene, and the reason for the others is unknown. That table furnishes V, J and clone size, whereas the DNA furnished D and trimming. In this sample the table shows roughly 130,000 clones, around 72% of which occur a single time. The ten largest account for about 3.1% of the sample.

The cohort was made up of approximately 670 healthy bone marrow donors. At the time of sampling, all cohort members were nominally healthy, though unrecorded immune exposures were likely present. CMV serostatus was positive for almost 300 and negative for about half of the roughly 700 cohort members, and was not recorded for this donor. Every donor gave a peripheral blood sample, and the peripheral blood mononuclear cells from that sample were used for TCR beta sequencing. The Qiagen DNeasy Blood Extraction Kit was used to extract genomic DNA from the blood cell samples. What the work shows at the level of the full study, not this receptor alone: Broadly in line with IMGT annotations, most TCR beta V segments showed up in productive rearrangements about 87% or about 30% of the time in an earlier analysis of some 590 of the donors. The earlier analysis of approximately 540 of the donors excluded some 16 rarely observed V segments, including chromosome 9 orphons, because counts were too low. In a later genetic analysis, a missense DCLRE1C variant was associated with V-gene and J-gene trimming of TCR beta chains, and the association was replicated in an independent cohort. For the cohort, immune exposure information was limited to CMV serostatus. Across donors, most TCR sequences were observed very rarely, whereas some public TCRs were present in many individuals. Only TCR beta chains were sequenced in this cohort, and the absence of alpha or paired-chain data limited detectable features. A later analysis associated approximately 17,000 TCR beta sequences with specific HLA alleles at a false discovery rate of 0.05. A further reported finding was that TCR beta sequences accurately predicted the HLA-A and HLA-B alleles for most subjects in the first cohort. Roughly uniform sequencing depth across donors was assumed in presence/absence analyses, although this assumption may not hold. Linkage disequilibrium might explain the correlated functional status among segregating V segments, but an unknown experimental factor could not be excluded. According to a later genetic analysis, donors in an Asian-associated ancestry cluster had fewer N-insertions in productive TCRs than the approximately 650-donor mean. Strong co-occurrence of HLA alleles, especially DR and DQ, made assigning TCR associations to individual alleles difficult. It was suggested by the authors that the approach could potentially be generalized to other disease states and immunological phenotypes. Compared with equally common non-associated chains, HLA-associated TCR beta chains in a later analysis were more clonally expanded and had lower generation probabilities. The study listed 150 to 200 TCR beta chains as associated with cytomegalovirus. In a later analysis, several top co-occurrence clusters were reported to appear linked to parvovirus B19, influenza, CMV and Epstein-Barr virus. In a later analysis, TCR association rates were found to vary across HLA loci, with the most associated TCRs seen for DRB1 alleles and the fewest for HLA-C alleles. A cluster of highly shared sequence variants was judged likely to represent a technical artifact of the sequencing pipeline. Because HLA typing was missing for some donors at each locus, association tests included only the typed subset. A later analysis found that most CMV-associated TCR beta chains appeared HLA-restricted, with HLA associations seemingly driven largely by CMV exposure. Cytomegalovirus status was reported to be diagnosed by the classifier with high specificity and sensitivity in both the original and validation cohorts. In vitro tests confirmed that a few of the cytomegalovirus-associated TCR beta chains recognize cytomegalovirus antigens.

On this clone itself: The clone's antigen remains unknown. Per-base qualities were not stored, and no clone one base away is much larger.

The clonotype originates from a human donor in good health. Sequences were obtained from PBMCs.

The DNA sequence is TGTGCTAGTGGCACATACAATGAGCAGTTCTTC. This gives the protein CASGTYNEQFF. The chain is assembled from TRBV12-5 and TRBJ2-1; the D gene lacks a confident call. Trimming takes 6 bases from V and 4 bases from J, and the germline ends sit 4 bases apart. From the germline V gene, CDR1 is LGHNT and CDR2 is FRNRAP. Spanning cysteine to phenylalanine, the CDR3 consists of 11 amino acids. Of all the DNA, just the CDR3 is kept, 33 bases in frame from base 1.